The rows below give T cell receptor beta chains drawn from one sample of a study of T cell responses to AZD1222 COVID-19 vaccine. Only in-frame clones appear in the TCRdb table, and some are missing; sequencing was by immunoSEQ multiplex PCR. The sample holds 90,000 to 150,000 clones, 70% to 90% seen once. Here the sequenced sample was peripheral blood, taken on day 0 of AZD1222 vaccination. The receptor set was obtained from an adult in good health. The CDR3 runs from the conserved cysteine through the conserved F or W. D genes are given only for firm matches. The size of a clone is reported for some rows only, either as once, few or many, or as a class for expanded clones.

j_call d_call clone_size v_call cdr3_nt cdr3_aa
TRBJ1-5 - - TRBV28 TGTGCCAGCAGTTTAGTACAGAATAGCAATCAGCCCCAGCATTTT CASSLVQNSNQPQHF
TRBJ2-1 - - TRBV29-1 TGCAGCGTTGAAGAGGGGGTTCATGAGCAGTTCTTC CSVEEGVHEQFF
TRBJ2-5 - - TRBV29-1 TGCAGCGCCCGGACCCCAGCGACCCAGTACTTC CSARTPATQYF
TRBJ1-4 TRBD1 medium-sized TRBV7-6 TGTGCCAGCAGCTTAGGGGGACAGGGGGCGGCTAATGAAAAACTGTTTTTT CASSLGGQGAANEKLFF
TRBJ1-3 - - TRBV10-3 TGTGCCATCTCCCGAGACGGGGGAAGGAAATCGGGAAACACCATATATTTT CAISRDGGRKSGNTIYF
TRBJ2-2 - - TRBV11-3 TGTGCCAGCAGCCGACGGGGCGGGGAGCTGTTTTTT CASSRRGGELFF
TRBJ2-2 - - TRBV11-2 TGTGCCAGCAGCTCCGCCAGGGCGCGCTACACCGGGGAGCTGTTTTTT CASSSARARYTGELFF
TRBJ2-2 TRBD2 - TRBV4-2 TGTGCCAGCAGCCAAGAGGGACTAGCGGGGGTCAACACCGGGGAGCTGTTTTTT CASSQEGLAGVNTGELFF
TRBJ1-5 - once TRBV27 TGTGCCAGCAGTTTGTCCCCGGGAGGACCGGGGAATCAGCCCCAGCATTTT CASSLSPGGPGNQPQHF
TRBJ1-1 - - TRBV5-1 TGCGCCAGCAGCTTGCGCCCAAAGTCAAACACTGAAGCTTTCTTT CASSLRPKSNTEAFF
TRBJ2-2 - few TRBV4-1 TGCGCCAGCAGCCCCCGGGTCCCTCATGCGAACACCGGGGAGCTGTTTTTT CASSPRVPHANTGELFF
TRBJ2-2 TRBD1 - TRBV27 TGTGCCAGCAGTTTAGGGGCAGGGGGTCACACCGGGGAGCTGTTTTTT CASSLGAGGHTGELFF
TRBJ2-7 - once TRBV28 TGTGCCAGCAGAGGGGGCGGGGCCGAGCAGTACTTC CASRGGGAEQYF
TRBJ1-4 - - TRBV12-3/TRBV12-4 TGTGCCAGCCGATTTGGGAGTAATGAAAAACTGTTTTTT CASRFGSNEKLFF
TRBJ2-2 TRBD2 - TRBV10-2 TGCGCCAGCAAAGTTAGCGGGGACACCGGGGAGCTGTTTTTT CASKVSGDTGELFF
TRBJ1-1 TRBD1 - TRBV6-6 TGTGCCAGCAGTTGGGGACAGGGGGTAGGGAAAGAAGCTTTCTTT CASSWGQGVGKEAFF
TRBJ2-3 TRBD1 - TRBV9 TGTGCCAGCAGCCCCATGGACAGGCAGGGCGCAGATACGCAGTATTTT CASSPMDRQGADTQYF
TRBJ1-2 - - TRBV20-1 TGCAGTGCTAGTGAAACAGGAGCAATTAACTATGGCTACACCTTC CSASETGAINYGYTF
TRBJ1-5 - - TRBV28 TGTGCCAGCAGTTTCGGTCCACCGGATCAGCCCCAGCATTTT CASSFGPPDQPQHF
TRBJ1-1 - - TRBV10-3 TGTGCCATCAGTGAGGGACCGCCGAACACTGAAGCTTTCTTT CAISEGPPNTEAFF
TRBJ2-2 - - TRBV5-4 TGTGCCAGCAGTCCAGGGAATCCGAACACCGGGGAGCTGTTTTTT CASSPGNPNTGELFF
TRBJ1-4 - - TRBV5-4 TGTGCCAGCAGTTCCGGGACCTCCTTTTCGGGTGAAAAACTGTTTTTT CASSSGTSFSGEKLFF
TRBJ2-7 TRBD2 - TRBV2 TGTGCCAGCAGTGGGAATAGCGGGGGCTACGAGCAGTACTTC CASSGNSGGYEQYF
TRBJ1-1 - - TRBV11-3 TGTGCCAGCAGCCCCCGCCGGAGGGGGATCAACACTGAAGCTTTCTTT CASSPRRRGINTEAFF
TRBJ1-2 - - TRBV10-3 TGTGCCATCAGGGCGACAACAGGGAAAGTAGGGGGCTACACCTTC CAIRATTGKVGGYTF
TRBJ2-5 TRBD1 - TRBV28 TGTGCCAGCAGTTTCGGCACAGAAGTTCAGGGGGCCCAGTACTTC CASSFGTEVQGAQYF
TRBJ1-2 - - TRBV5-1 TGCGCCAGCAGCTTGGGGGGGAACTATGGCTACACCTTC CASSLGGNYGYTF
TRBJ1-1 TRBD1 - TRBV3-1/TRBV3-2 TGTGCCAGCAGCCCTGTAGGGGGCGGCACTGAAGCTTTCTTT CASSPVGGGTEAFF
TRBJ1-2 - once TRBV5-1 TGCGCCAGCAGCTCTGGGGGTCCCGCCGGGGGCTACACCTTC CASSSGGPAGGYTF
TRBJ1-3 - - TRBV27 TGTGCCAGCAGCCCGGGGCCGGGACTTGGAAACACCATATATTTT CASSPGPGLGNTIYF
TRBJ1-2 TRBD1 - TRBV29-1 TGCAGCGTTGGTGCTCTGACAGGGGGGGACTATGGCTACACCTTC CSVGALTGGDYGYTF
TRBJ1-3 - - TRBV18 TGTGCCAGCTCACCACTTAGCCGCCGCTCTGGAAACACCATATATTTT CASSPLSRRSGNTIYF
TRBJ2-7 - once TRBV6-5 TGTGCCAGCAGGCCAACCACGACCAGGGGAGGTGAGCAGTACTTC CASRPTTTRGGEQYF
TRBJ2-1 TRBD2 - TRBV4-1 TGCGCCAGCAGCCAATCATGGCTAGCGGGGAATGGCAATGAGCAGTTCTTC CASSQSWLAGNGNEQFF
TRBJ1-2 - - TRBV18 TGTGCCAGCTCACCTGACACAGGAGGCAACTATGGCTACACCTTC CASSPDTGGNYGYTF
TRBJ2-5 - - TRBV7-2 TGTGCCAGCAGCCTAGACCTGGGGGGAGAGACCCAGTACTTC CASSLDLGGETQYF
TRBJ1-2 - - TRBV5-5 TGTGCCAGCAGCCTTGTCGGGGGTCACATCTCTGGCTACACCTTC CASSLVGGHISGYTF
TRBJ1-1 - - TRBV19 TGTGCCAGTAGTATAGGGGGGACGAACACTGAAGCTTTCTTT CASSIGGTNTEAFF
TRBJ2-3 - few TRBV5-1 TGCGCCAGCAGCTTGCCCCTGGGGGATACGCAGTATTTT CASSLPLGDTQYF
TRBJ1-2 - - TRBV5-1 TGCGCCAGCAGCTTGAGGGAGGGGCTCTATGGCTACACCTTC CASSLREGLYGYTF
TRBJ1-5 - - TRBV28 TGTGCCAGCAGCCACGGGGGAGGGGAGGTGCCCCAGCATTTT CASSHGGGEVPQHF
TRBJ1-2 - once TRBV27 TGTGCCAGCAGTGGGGGGGAAGGATTGGCTGGAGGCTACACCTTC CASSGGEGLAGGYTF
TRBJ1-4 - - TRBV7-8 TGTGCCAGCAGCCTTAATTCCCGGGAGAATGAAAAACTGTTTTTT CASSLNSRENEKLFF
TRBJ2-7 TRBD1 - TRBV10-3 TGTGCCATCAGTTCCCGGGGACAGAGATACGAGCAGTACTTC CAISSRGQRYEQYF
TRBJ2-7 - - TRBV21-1 TGTGCCAGCAGGGCCTACGAGCAGTACTTC CASRAYEQYF
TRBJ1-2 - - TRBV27 TGTGCCAGCAGTTCCCTGGACAGTCTCTATGGCTACACCTTC CASSSLDSLYGYTF
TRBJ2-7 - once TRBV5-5 TGTGCCAGCAGCTTAAGGACTGCGGGGAGTTACGAGCAGTACTTC CASSLRTAGSYEQYF
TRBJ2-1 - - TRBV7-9 TGTGCCAGCAGCTTAGGGGGTAGTGAGCAGTTCTTC CASSLGGSEQFF